This entry is about one T cell receptor (beta chain). Only in-frame clones appear in the TCRdb table, and some are missing; sequencing was by immunoSEQ multiplex PCR. The table lists around 200,000 clones, about 87% of them singletons, with roughly 2.7% in the top ten. The germline CDR1 and CDR2 sequences are LNHDA and SQIVND (reference sequence). The CDR3 has 17 amino acids. V lost 7 bases to trimming and J lost 2 bases; unmatched junction nucleotides: 14. These data belong to a study of blood T cell repertoires in COVID-19. Source material: PBMCs or T cells enriched from blood (not recorded which). The rearrangement joins TRBV19 to TRBJ2-3; 8 bases agree with TRBD2. The sequence was obtained from a woman aged 25 to 39 who had recovered from COVID-19. CDR3: CASTFLGRGANTDTQYF. The CDR3 nucleotides read TGTGCCAGTACCTTCCTAGGGCGGGGGGCCAACACAGATACGCAGTATTTT.